This is a list of T cell receptor beta chains from one sample in a study of CD8+ T cells in alopecia areata. Using immunoSEQ multiplex PCR, the repertoire was profiled, and TCRdb retains in-frame clones only, with some absent. The table has 110,000 to 150,000 clones, approximately 56% seen once. Sequencing was done on a sample of CD8+ T cells sorted from blood. The receptors derive from a human donor in good health. CDR3s include the opening cysteine and the closing phenylalanine or tryptophan. The order of the fields is V gene, D gene, clone size, CDR3 length, J gene, CDR3 protein, CDR3 DNA. A D gene is named only where the DNA matches it firmly. Expanded clones get a size class; other rows say once, few or many, or leave the size out.

V gene: TRBV27
D gene: -
clone size: once
CDR3 length: 13
J gene: TRBJ2-7
CDR3 protein: CASSLGPDYEQYF
CDR3 DNA: TGTGCCAGCAGTTTAGGGCCGGACTACGAGCAGTACTTC

V gene: TRBV9
D gene: -
clone size: -
CDR3 length: 12
J gene: TRBJ1-2
CDR3 protein: CASSVLPEGYTF
CDR3 DNA: TGTGCCAGCAGCGTACTTCCTGAGGGCTACACCTTC

V gene: TRBV4-1
D gene: TRBD2
clone size: -
CDR3 length: 13
J gene: TRBJ2-1
CDR3 protein: CASSQGAAGVWFF
CDR3 DNA: TGCGCCAGCAGCCAAGGAGCCGCGGGAGTCTGGTTCTTC

V gene: TRBV9
D gene: -
clone size: few
CDR3 length: 15
J gene: TRBJ2-7
CDR3 protein: CASSATTAIPYEQYF
CDR3 DNA: TGTGCCAGCAGCGCTACGACAGCGATACCCTACGAGCAGTACTTC

V gene: TRBV29-1
D gene: TRBD2
clone size: few
CDR3 length: 15
J gene: TRBJ2-2
CDR3 protein: CSVHTSGRTVGELFF
CDR3 DNA: TGCAGCGTCCACACTAGCGGGAGGACGGTCGGGGAGCTGTTTTTT

V gene: TRBV4-1
D gene: -
clone size: -
CDR3 length: 16
J gene: TRBJ2-1
CDR3 protein: CASSQEDGLNYNEQFF
CDR3 DNA: TGCGCCAGCAGCCAGGAGGACGGACTTAACTACAATGAGCAGTTCTTC

V gene: TRBV11-3
D gene: -
clone size: many
CDR3 length: 12
J gene: TRBJ2-1
CDR3 protein: CASAGWDNEQFF
CDR3 DNA: TGTGCCTCCGCGGGCTGGGACAATGAGCAGTTCTTC

V gene: TRBV6-5
D gene: -
clone size: -
CDR3 length: 16
J gene: TRBJ2-3
CDR3 protein: CASSYDPEGRTDTQYF
CDR3 DNA: TGTGCCAGCAGTTACGACCCGGAGGGCCGCACAGATACGCAGTATTTT

V gene: TRBV7-9
D gene: TRBD2
clone size: few
CDR3 length: 15
J gene: TRBJ2-3
CDR3 protein: CASSPIAGGPDTQYF
CDR3 DNA: TGTGCCAGCAGTCCCATAGCGGGAGGGCCAGATACGCAGTATTTT

V gene: TRBV25-1
D gene: -
clone size: -
CDR3 length: 15
J gene: TRBJ2-3
CDR3 protein: CTSSEFGQSTDTQYF
CDR3 DNA: TGTACCAGCAGTGAATTTGGACAGTCCACAGATACGCAGTATTTT

V gene: TRBV29-1
D gene: TRBD2
clone size: few
CDR3 length: 15
J gene: TRBJ2-1
CDR3 protein: CSVDTTSGGINEQFF
CDR3 DNA: TGCAGCGTCGACACCACTAGCGGGGGAATCAATGAGCAGTTCTTC

V gene: TRBV7-9
D gene: -
clone size: -
CDR3 length: 14
J gene: TRBJ2-5
CDR3 protein: CASSIRGLEETQYF
CDR3 DNA: TGTGCCAGCAGCATCCGGGGCCTAGAGGAGACCCAGTACTTC

V gene: TRBV29-1
D gene: TRBD1
clone size: -
CDR3 length: 13
J gene: TRBJ1-1
CDR3 protein: CSVLTGRETEAFF
CDR3 DNA: TGCAGCGTTCTGACAGGGCGAGAGACTGAAGCTTTCTTT

V gene: TRBV7-8
D gene: -
clone size: -
CDR3 length: 17
J gene: TRBJ1-2
CDR3 protein: CASSLPAGEGKNYGYTF
CDR3 DNA: TGTGCCAGCAGCTTACCCGCTGGTGAGGGGAAGAACTATGGCTACACCTTC

V gene: TRBV30
D gene: -
clone size: -
CDR3 length: 15
J gene: TRBJ1-4
CDR3 protein: CAWGDFGGVDEKLFF
CDR3 DNA: TGTGCCTGGGGGGATTTTGGAGGCGTGGATGAAAAACTGTTTTTT

V gene: TRBV7-9
D gene: -
clone size: -
CDR3 length: 11
J gene: TRBJ2-7
CDR3 protein: CASSLSTEQYF
CDR3 DNA: TGTGCCAGCAGCTTGTCAACCGAGCAGTACTTC

V gene: TRBV2
D gene: -
clone size: -
CDR3 length: 16
J gene: TRBJ2-3
CDR3 protein: CASSEFGAPSTDTQYF
CDR3 DNA: TGTGCCAGCAGTGAATTCGGGGCGCCCAGCACAGATACGCAGTATTTT

V gene: TRBV29-1
D gene: -
clone size: few
CDR3 length: 12
J gene: TRBJ2-5
CDR3 protein: CSVEDRRGTQYF
CDR3 DNA: TGCAGCGTTGAAGATCGACGGGGGACCCAGTACTTC

V gene: TRBV18
D gene: -
clone size: -
CDR3 length: 14
J gene: TRBJ2-7
CDR3 protein: CASSPGERKYEQYF
CDR3 DNA: TGTGCCAGCTCACCCGGCGAGAGAAAGTACGAGCAGTACTTC

V gene: TRBV5-1
D gene: -
clone size: -
CDR3 length: 15
J gene: TRBJ2-7
CDR3 protein: CASSLEWGPSYEQYF
CDR3 DNA: TGCGCCAGCAGCTTGGAGTGGGGCCCTTCCTACGAGCAGTACTTC

V gene: TRBV5-8
D gene: -
clone size: -
CDR3 length: 13
J gene: TRBJ2-7
CDR3 protein: CASSPGTAPEQYF
CDR3 DNA: TGTGCCAGCAGCCCCGGGACTGCTCCCGAGCAGTACTTC

V gene: TRBV19
D gene: TRBD2
clone size: -
CDR3 length: 17
J gene: TRBJ2-1
CDR3 protein: CASTPAPLAGVHNEQFF
CDR3 DNA: TGTGCCAGTACCCCCGCCCCTCTAGCGGGAGTCCACAATGAGCAGTTCTTC

V gene: TRBV4-1
D gene: -
clone size: -
CDR3 length: 12
J gene: TRBJ1-1
CDR3 protein: CASSQGSEQAFF
CDR3 DNA: TGCGCCAGCAGCCAGGGGTCAGAACAAGCTTTCTTT

V gene: TRBV29-1
D gene: TRBD1
clone size: -
CDR3 length: 12
J gene: TRBJ1-2
CDR3 protein: CSVVDRGGGYTF
CDR3 DNA: TGCAGCGTTGTAGACAGGGGAGGTGGCTACACCTTC

V gene: TRBV5-1
D gene: -
clone size: -
CDR3 length: 12
J gene: TRBJ2-3
CDR3 protein: CASSWTRLRQYF
CDR3 DNA: TGCGCCAGCAGCTGGACACGCTTACGGCAGTATTTT

V gene: TRBV7-9
D gene: -
clone size: -
CDR3 length: 13
J gene: TRBJ1-1
CDR3 protein: CASSLCQACEAFF
CDR3 DNA: TGTGCCAGCAGCTTATGTCAGGCCTGTGAAGCTTTCTTT

V gene: TRBV29-1
D gene: -
clone size: -
CDR3 length: 10
J gene: TRBJ1-1
CDR3 protein: CSAQGTEAFF
CDR3 DNA: TGCAGCGCCCAGGGAACTGAAGCTTTCTTT

V gene: TRBV13
D gene: -
clone size: once
CDR3 length: 13
J gene: TRBJ2-2
CDR3 protein: CASSLGGAGELFF
CDR3 DNA: TGTGCCAGCAGCTTAGGGGGAGCCGGGGAGCTGTTTTTT

V gene: TRBV29-1
D gene: -
clone size: -
CDR3 length: 14
J gene: TRBJ2-1
CDR3 protein: CSVEDTRGSNEQFF
CDR3 DNA: TGCAGCGTTGAAGATACTAGGGGGAGCAATGAGCAGTTCTTC